The present T cell receptor beta chain was sequenced within a study of blood T cell repertoires in COVID-19. Clones were read by immunoSEQ multiplex PCR, and TCRdb kept only the in-frame ones, dropping some. The sample records 120,000 to 150,000 clones, roughly nine tenths being singletons. Per the germline V gene, CDR1 is MNHEY and CDR2 is SVGAGI. Trimming removed 0 bases from V and 3 bases from J, with 9 bases in between. This CDR3 has 14 residues. Material for sequencing was peripheral blood. This sequence was found in a human donor in a cohort sampled during active COVID-19. The chain carries TRBV6-5 and TRBJ2-7; D possibly corresponds to TRBD2 (6 bases). The CDR3 loop reads CASSYSADYYEQYF. The CDR3 DNA reads as TGTGCCAGCAGTTACTCTGCGGACTACTACGAGCAGTACTTC.